One T cell receptor (beta chain) is described in this entry. Its antigen is still unknown. The data were taken from a study of Ad26.COV2.S vaccination and SARS-CoV-2 variants. General study results and limits: Reportedly, after vaccination the spike-specific CD8+ and CD4+ T cell responses displayed substantial breadth. Vaccinated and placebo-treated recipients had similar non-spike TCR breadth.

V lost 8 bases to trimming and J lost 3 bases; unmatched junction nucleotides: 5. The CDR3 totals 13 residues. As for treatment: around 19 received Ad26.COV2.S at low or high dose, single or two shots; about 5 received placebo; per-sample allocation not given. Samples analyzed were those drawn on day 63 after the first vaccine or placebo injection. The assay was immunoSEQ multiplex PCR, and TCRdb's table has in-frame clones only and misses some. The sample includes about 250,000 clones, approximately 88% seen only once; the top ten take roughly 3%. The chain combines TRBV12-3 or TRBV12-4 with TRBJ2-3; 7 bases match TRBD2. The sequence derives from a person between 18 and 59 years old who received the Ad26.COV2.S COVID-19 vaccine or a placebo. The material was peripheral blood, obtained in a trial of Ad26.COV2.S vaccine versus placebo. Here the CDR3 reads CASRRGRTDTQYF. In nucleotides, the CDR3 is TGTGCCAGCCGGCGGGGGAGAACAGATACGCAGTATTTT.